Below, 26 T cell receptor beta chains from the same sample are listed, as sequenced in a study of shared clonotypes between healthy human individuals. TCRdb keeps only in-frame clones here, not all; method: immunoSEQ multiplex PCR. The table includes 2 million or so clones, approximately 94% detected once. Positively selected for CCR7, the CD45RO-negative cells used as naive CD8 cells excluded terminally differentiated effector memory CD45RA+ cells. Sequencing was done on a sample of naive CD8+ T cells sorted from blood. Every receptor here comes from a man aged 18-30 years in good health.

Turning to this clone: This CDR3 is also generated by other DNA sequences in the sample. This rearrangement joins TRBV9 to TRBJ2-7, with 11 nucleotides matching TRBD2. V lost 2 bases, J lost 1 base, and 5 bases stayed unmatched. The CDR3 is 16 residues long. Germline V gives CDR1 SGDLS, CDR2 YYNGEE. Written as DNA, the CDR3 is TGTGCCAGCAGCGTCGGTTTAGCGGGAGGGTCCTACGAGCAGTACTTC. It specifies CASSVGLAGGSYEQYF.

The chain links TRBV13 to TRBJ2-5; 9 positions match TRBD2. V lost 2 bases and J lost 1; bases outside the gene matches: 5. The germline CDR1 and CDR2 sequences are PRHDT and FYEKMQ (reference sequence). The CDR3 extends over 16 amino acids. The CDR3 DNA follows: TGTGCCAGCAGCTTATATGGTAGCGGGGGCCAAGAGACCCAGTACTTC. Its protein product is CASSLYGSGGQETQYF.

This sequence joins TRBV7-9 and TRBJ2-2; perhaps D is TRBD1 or TRBD2 (5 bases each). With 4 bases removed from V and 2 bases from J, the gap between germline ends came to 14 bases. This CDR3 region has 16 residues. Germline V gene lookup returns CDR1 SEHNR and CDR2 FQNEAQ (reference sequence). DNA for the CDR3: TGTGCCAGCAGCTCGACACGGGGCTTTAACACCGGGGAGCTGTTTTTT. Its protein product is CASSSTRGFNTGELFF.

The chain recombines TRBV6-1 with TRBJ1-1; no firm D call. CDR1 is MNHNS, CDR2 SASEGT, per germline. This CDR3 is 13 amino acids long. V was trimmed by 1 base and J by 4 bases, leaving 7 bases between them. The chain's CDR3 is CASSEVRSTEAFF. CDR3 in DNA: TGTGCCAGCAGTGAAGTGCGGAGCACTGAAGCTTTCTTT.

Here the CDR3 reads CASSKGRDPTTEAFF. The CDR3 nucleotides are TGTGCCAGCAGCAAAGGCCGGGACCCAACTACTGAAGCTTTCTTT. J is TRBJ1-1 and V is TRBV7-6; D is perhaps TRBD1 (5 bases). V lost 5 bases and J 5 bases, leaving 18 bases between the germline ends. The CDR3 runs 15 residues. Germline CDR1 SGHVS, CDR2 FNYEAQ.

Here the CDR3 reads CASSRGAYTEAFF. Here the CDR3 DNA reads TGTGCCAGCTCTCGGGGGGCCTACACTGAAGCTTTCTTT. The genes are TRBV18 and TRBJ1-1; a possible D gene is TRBD1 (6 bases). The ends were cut back, 6 bases at V and 3 bases at J, with 11 bases in the middle. The CDR3 length is 13 residues. Per the germline V gene, CDR1 is KGHSH and CDR2 is LQKENI.

This chain uses TRBV27 with TRBJ1-5; possibly TRBD1 for D (5 bases). Germline values: CDR1 MNHEY, CDR2 SMNVEV (reference sequence). This CDR3 has 16 residues. Between the trimmed V and J ends, which lost 5 bases and 6 bases, there was a span of 20 bases. CDR3 sequence (DNA): TGTGCCAGCAGTCCCTCTATAGGGGATGTAGGTCAGCCCCAGCATTTT. It is translated as CASSPSIGDVGQPQHF.

The CDR3 DNA reads TGTGCCAGCAGCTTAGCCGGGAGGAGCTCCTACAATGAGCAGTTCTTC. It translates to CASSLAGRSSYNEQFF. The chain couples TRBV7-6 to TRBJ2-1, with 7 bases identical to TRBD2. CDR3 length: 16 residues. Trimming took 0 bases from V and 0 from J; bases not matched to a gene: 2. CDR1 and CDR2 from the germline V gene are SGHVS and FNYEAQ.

The J gene is TRBJ1-5, the V gene TRBV28, with TRBD1 as a possible D gene (5 bases). CDR1 and CDR2 from the germline V gene are MDHEN and SYDVKM. V was trimmed by 2 bases and J by 5 bases, leaving 13 bases between them. CDR3 length: 15 residues. CDR3 sequence (DNA): TGTGCCAGCAGTTTAGGCGGGGCAATGTATCAGCCCCAGCATTTT. It specifies CASSLGGAMYQPQHF.

The V gene is TRBV4-3, the J gene TRBJ2-7; TRBD1 matches at 9 bases. J lost 2 bases, V lost 0 bases, and 5 bases had no gene match. Germline V gene sequence: CDR1 LGHNA, CDR2 YSLEER. This CDR3 has 16 residues. Here the CDR3 DNA reads TGCGCCAGCAGCCAAGATATGGGACAGGGTGCCTACGAGCAGTACTTC. Protein sequence: CASSQDMGQGAYEQYF.

The chain employs TRBV7-9 and TRBJ1-2, with D uncertain. The CDR3 is made up of 16 amino acids. CDR1 is SEHNR and CDR2 is FQNEAQ in the germline V gene (reference sequence). Trimming took 1 base from V and 5 from J, leaving 17 bases between them. CDR3 nucleotide sequence: TGTGCCAGCAGCTTAGAGGGTCACATCCCTTTTTATGGCTACACCTTC. This sequence encodes CASSLEGHIPFYGYTF. Full variable domain (remainder filled in from reference TRBV7-9 and TRBJ1-2): DTGVSQNPRHKITKRGQNVTFRCDPISEHNRLYWYRQTLGQGPEFLTYFQNEAQLEKSRLLSDRFSAERPKGSFSTLEIQRTEQGDSAMYLCASSLEGHIPFYGYTFGSGTRLTVV.

The V call is TRBV13, the J call TRBJ2-5; 8 nucleotides line up with TRBD2. From germline, CDR1 is PRHDT and CDR2 FYEKMQ (reference sequence). Trimming cost V 0 bases and J 3 bases; bases outside gene matches: 3. This CDR3 contains 15 residues. The CDR3 is CASSLGIAGKETQYF. The CDR3 DNA is TGTGCCAGCAGCTTAGGGATAGCGGGGAAAGAGACCCAGTACTTC.

This clone is a singleton in its sample. This chain uses TRBV7-3 with TRBJ2-1; D possibly corresponds to TRBD1 (7 bases). Trimming pared 7 bases from V and 5 bases from J, leaving 15 bases between. Germline CDR1 reads SGHTA; CDR2 reads FQGTGA. CDR3 size: 14 residues. The CDR3 bases are TGTGCCAGCATTTCCCGGGGGACAGACAATGAGCAGTTCTTC. It encodes CASISRGTDNEQFF.

V gene TRBV28 combines with J gene TRBJ2-7; D possibly corresponds to TRBD1 (6 bases). The CDR3 is made up of 14 amino acids. The V end was cut by 4 bases, the J end by 0 bases, with 10 bases between. Germline V CDR1 and CDR2: MDHEN, SYDVKM. The CDR3 reads CASSYTGSSYEQYF. DNA for the CDR3: TGTGCCAGCAGTTATACAGGGAGCTCCTACGAGCAGTACTTC.

Of note for this clone: The germline gene is not matched at one end of the junction; a read error may be the cause. The V and J genes are TRBV7-9 and TRBJ2-7, with 9 bases that match TRBD2. Per germline, CDR1 SEHNR and CDR2 FQNEAQ (reference sequence). The CDR3 has 14 residues. The CDR3 region has the DNA TGTGCCAGCAGTTTAGCGGGGGACTACTACGAGCAGTACTTC. Protein product: CASSLAGDYYEQYF.

The CDR3 DNA reads as TGTGCCAGCAGCTTAATCCCCGGGTGGGATGAGCAGTTCTTC. This gives the protein CASSLIPGWDEQFF. The chain recombines TRBV7-3 with TRBJ2-1, with no clear D. Germline CDR1 is SGHTA and CDR2 is FQGTGA. Trimming removed 1 base at V and 8 bases at J, with 12 bases between. This CDR3 has 14 residues.

The sample holds one count of this clone. This rearrangement joins TRBV5-1 to TRBJ2-1; D gene ambiguous. Germline assignment: CDR1 SGHRS and CDR2 YFSETQ. Trimming cost V 3 bases and J 8 bases, with 12 bases left between them. This CDR3 comprises 13 residues. The CDR3 DNA follows: TGCGCCAGCAGCTCTGTCCCCGGAGATGAGCAGTTCTTC. Protein: CASSSVPGDEQFF.

The J gene is TRBJ2-2, the V gene TRBV27; TRBD2 aligns across 10 bases. Germline-derived CDR1 and CDR2 are MNHEY and SMNVEV (reference sequence). Germline trimming cut 2 bases from V and 1 base from J; bases unmatched to any gene: 1. The CDR3 totals 16 residues. Written as DNA, the CDR3 is TGTGCCAGCAGTTTACTAGCGGGGGTGAACACCGGGGAGCTGTTTTTT. Its protein is CASSLLAGVNTGELFF.

The V and J genes are TRBV7-6 and TRBJ2-2, with a possible D match to TRBD2 (6 bases). Looked up from germline, CDR1 is SGHVS and CDR2 is FNYEAQ. V shed 7 bases and J shed 2 bases, with 8 bases lying between them. CDR3 size: 13 residues. The CDR3 DNA follows: TGTGCCAGCACAGGGACTAACACCGGGGAGCTGTTTTTT. It yields the protein CASTGTNTGELFF.

The chain carries TRBV7-9 and TRBJ2-4; possibly TRBD1 for D (6 bases). With 5 bases removed from V and 1 base from J, the gap between germline ends came to 21 bases. The CDR3 runs to 18 residues. Germline assignment: CDR1 SEHNR and CDR2 FQNEAQ (reference sequence). The CDR3 nucleotides read TGTGCCAGCAGCCCAAAGTGGGGGCAGGTTGGTGCCAAAAACATTCAGTACTTC. This sequence encodes CASSPKWGQVGAKNIQYF.

Details on this clone: The identical CDR3 is also encoded by other nucleotide sequences in the sample. The chain recombines TRBV9 with TRBJ1-2, with D tentatively TRBD1 (6 bases). Germline-derived CDR1 and CDR2 are SGDLS and YYNGEE. This CDR3 comprises 12 residues. V lost 0 bases to trimming and J lost 6 bases, with 6 bases between them. The CDR3 nucleotides read TGTGCCAGCAGCGTAGCAGGGGATGGCTACACCTTC. Translated, it gives CASSVAGDGYTF.

CDR3 in amino acids: CASSRLTYSYEQYF. The CDR3 DNA reads TGTGCCAGCAGCCGATTGACATACTCCTACGAGCAGTACTTC. J is TRBJ2-7 and V is TRBV5-6; D unresolved. This CDR3 is 14 amino acids long. V shed 4 bases and J shed 0 bases, with 11 bases lying between them. CDR1 and CDR2 from the germline V gene are SGHDT and YYEEEE.

The rearrangement joins TRBV5-6 to TRBJ2-1, with 7 nucleotides matching TRBD2. The junction had 4 bases not matched to a gene; V was cut back by 4 bases and J by 9 bases. In germline, CDR1 is SGHDT, CDR2 YYEEEE. The CDR3 has 12 amino acids. The CDR3 spells CASSVSSGEQFF. The CDR3 DNA sequence: TGTGCCAGCAGCGTGTCTAGCGGTGAGCAGTTCTTC.

The gene calls are TRBV27 and TRBJ2-2; D not certain. This CDR3 contains 15 residues. Germline loops: CDR1 MNHEY, CDR2 SMNVEV (reference sequence). The V and J ends lost 2 bases and 3 bases respectively, with 10 bases between them. CDR3 bases: TGTGCCAGCAGTTTAGCATTTCTGGACACCGGGGAGCTGTTTTTT. It is translated as CASSLAFLDTGELFF.

Concerning this clone: The junction departs from the called germline gene at one end, perhaps through a read error. The genes are TRBV27 and TRBJ1-6; TRBD1 is a possible D gene (6 bases). The CDR3 totals 15 residues. CDR1 and CDR2 (germline): MNHEY, SMNVEV (reference sequence). The CDR3 coding sequence is TGCGCCAGCAGTTTATACCAGGGGCTCCGGTCACCCCTCCACTTT. It specifies CASSLYQGLRSPLHF.

V is TRBV5-6 and J is TRBJ2-7, with 8 bases aligning to TRBD2. The CDR3 is 14 residues long. Germline CDR1 reads SGHDT; CDR2 reads YYEEEE. V dropped 2 bases and J dropped 3; count of bases not matched to a gene: 4. In DNA, the CDR3 is TGTGCCAGCAGCTTAGCGGGAGAGATCTACGAGCAGTACTTC. Translation gives CASSLAGEIYEQYF.